Shown below are 24 T cell receptor beta chains from a single sample sequenced in a study of identical twins. TCRdb recomputed calls from the 5' RACE reads with MiXCR, one row per CDR3 protein. The sample includes about 690,000 distinct CDR3 sequences, roughly 6.2% of them seen just once. Sequencing was done on a sample of naive T cells sorted from blood. These receptors all stem from a man between 18 and 29 years old in good health.

A few counts support this clonotype. The V gene is TRBV5-1, the J gene TRBJ2-5; TRBD2 matches 7 bases. V was pared by 2 bases and J by 5 bases, with 9 bases of the junction left unmatched. Germline V gene sequence: CDR1 SGHRS, CDR2 YFSETQ. The CDR3 spans 15 residues. CDR3 sequence: CASSFGGRVEETQYF. The CDR3 bases are TGCGCCAGCAGCTTTGGAGGGAGGGTTGAGGAGACCCAGTACTTC.

This clonotype came up many times. This rearrangement joins TRBV29-1 to TRBJ2-3; D not resolved. V was clipped by 4 bases and J by 0 bases, with 5 bases between them. Germline values: CDR1 SQVTM, CDR2 ANQGSEA. This CDR3 has 12 amino acids. CDR3 in amino acids: CSVVPSTDTQYF. CDR3 DNA: TGCAGCGTTGTGCCTAGCACAGATACGCAGTATTTT.

In its sample, this clonotype was seen many times. The rearrangement joins TRBV4-2 to TRBJ2-1; 9 bases fit TRBD2. The CDR3 runs to 16 residues. Germline assignment: CDR1 LGHNA and CDR2 YNFKEQ. V lost 1 base to trimming and J lost 4 bases; unmatched junction nucleotides: 5. The CDR3 spells CASSQVPSGEYNEQFF. The CDR3, as DNA: TGTGCCAGCAGCCAAGTTCCTAGCGGGGAATACAATGAGCAGTTCTTC.

The sample holds a few counts of this clonotype. The rearrangement uses TRBV7-6 and TRBJ2-1; TRBD2 aligns across 7 bases. V dropped 5 bases and J dropped 10; count of bases not matched to a gene: 5. The CDR3 is 12 residues long. Germline V gives CDR1 SGHVS, CDR2 FNYEAQ. The CDR3 DNA follows: TGTGCCAGCAGCCAACTAGCGCAGGAGCAGTTCTTC. Residues: CASSQLAQEQFF.

V usage is TRBV5-1 and J usage is TRBJ1-5, with D uncertain. Germline values: CDR1 SGHRS, CDR2 YFSETQ. This CDR3 spans 15 amino acids. V was clipped by 5 bases and J by 0 bases, with 12 bases between them. CDR3 in amino acids: CASSSDGNSNQPQHF. For the CDR3, the DNA is TGCGCCAGCAGTTCGGACGGGAATAGCAATCAGCCCCAGCATTTT.

This clonotype showed up many times. Here the CDR3 reads CASSLRRAGELFF. DNA of the CDR3: TGTGCCAGCAGTTTAAGGCGGGCCGGGGAGCTGTTTTTT. The V call is TRBV27, the J call TRBJ2-2; D may be TRBD2 (5 bases). This CDR3 spans 13 amino acids. V shed 2 bases and J shed 6 bases, with 7 bases lying between them. The germline V gene has CDR1 MNHEY and CDR2 SMNVEV (reference sequence).

This clonotype was seen a handful of times. The chain carries TRBV12-3 or TRBV12-4 and TRBJ2-1; D possibly corresponds to TRBD2 (7 bases). V lost 6 bases and J lost 8, with 20 bases in between. The CDR3 runs to 15 residues. The CDR3 region has the DNA TGTGCCAGCAGGGGGAGGGGGGGGAATGGCGATGAGCAGTTCTTC. Its protein product is CASRGRGGNGDEQFF.

This clonotype has just a few counts. The rearrangement joins TRBV12-5 to TRBJ1-5; D is unresolved. This CDR3 region has 15 residues. The germline V gene has CDR1 LGHNT and CDR2 FRNRAP. Trimming took off 6 bases at V and 9 bases at J, with 21 bases between the two ends. CDR3 coding DNA: TGTGCTAGTGGACCAGACACCTTCCTAGCGGGGCCCCAGCATTTT. It yields the protein CASGPDTFLAGPQHF.

This clonotype was picked up many times. The chain uses TRBV20-1 and TRBJ2-3; D is unclear. The CDR3 length is 17 residues. Between the trimmed V and J ends, which lost 0 bases and 0 bases, there was a span of 16 bases. The germline V gene encodes CDR1 DFQATT and CDR2 SNEGSKA (reference sequence). CDR3 amino acids: CSARDLNETISTDTQYF. Here the CDR3 DNA reads TGCAGTGCTAGAGATTTAAACGAGACAATTAGCACAGATACGCAGTATTTT.

V is TRBV29-1 and J is TRBJ2-1; D is undetermined. CDR1 is SQVTM, CDR2 ANQGSEA, per germline. The CDR3 totals 10 residues. Trimming stripped 4 bases from V and 12 bases from J, with 10 bases between. CDR3 coding DNA: TGCAGCGTTGGTGACACCGTGCAGTTCTTC. It yields the protein CSVGDTVQFF.

This chain links TRBV18 with TRBJ2-3, with 9 bases aligning to TRBD2. Germline-derived CDR1 and CDR2 are KGHSH and LQKENI. The J segment lost 2 bases and the V segment lost 8 bases, leaving 2 bases of the junction unmatched. The CDR3 runs to 13 residues. This CDR3 reads CASLAGSTDTQYF. CDR3 bases: TGTGCCAGCCTAGCGGGGTCCACAGATACGCAGTATTTT.

This clonotype came up many times. One junction end disagrees with the germline gene, perhaps due to a read error. V is TRBV7-8 and J is TRBJ1-3, with 8 nucleotides matching TRBD1. The CDR3 consists of 12 residues. CDR1 and CDR2 from the germline V gene are SGHVS and FQNEAQ. CDR3 protein: CASSPWQGATLF. The CDR3 DNA sequence: TGTGCCAGCAGCCCGTGGCAGGGGGCGACCCTGTTT.

This clonotype was seen at least ten times. V usage is TRBV7-9 and J usage is TRBJ2-2, with TRBD2 matching over 13 bases. J gave up 1 base and V 5 bases, and 4 bases lay outside the gene matches. The CDR3 extends over 17 amino acids. Germline CDR1 reads SEHNR; CDR2 reads FQNEAQ (reference sequence). In DNA form, the CDR3 reads TGTGCCAGCAGCCCAGGACTAGCGGGAGAGAACACCGGGGAGCTGTTTTTT. As protein: CASSPGLAGENTGELFF.

The chain links TRBV5-1 to TRBJ2-3; D might be TRBD2 (5 bases). The ends were cut back, 4 bases at V and 0 bases at J, with 18 bases in the middle. Per the germline V gene, CDR1 is SGHRS and CDR2 is YFSETQ. The CDR3 consists of 17 residues. The CDR3 bases are TGCGCCAGCAGCAAAGCACTGGTGGGAGATAGCACAGATACGCAGTATTTT. Translated, it gives CASSKALVGDSTDTQYF. The variable domain in full, completed from reference TRBV5-1 and TRBJ2-3, reads KAGVTQTPRYLIKTRGQQVTLSCSPISGHRSVSWYQQTPGQGLQFLFEYFSETQRNKGNFPGRFSGRQFSNSRSEMNVSTLELGDSALYLCASSKALVGDSTDTQYFGPGTRLTVL.

The sample holds many counts of this clonotype. The chain has TRBV10-3 and TRBJ2-3, with 10 nucleotides matching TRBD2. Unmatched junction bases numbered 4, after V lost 4 bases and J lost 0 bases. CDR3 length: 16 residues. Germline V gives CDR1 ENHRY, CDR2 SYGVKD. CDR3 nucleotide sequence: TGTGCCATCAGTGGGGCTAGCGGGAGCAGCACAGATACGCAGTATTTT. Amino acid sequence: CAISGASGSSTDTQYF.

This clonotype showed up many times. The J gene is TRBJ1-1, the V gene TRBV25-1; the match to TRBD1 covers 7 bases. This CDR3 has 15 residues. The V gene's germline CDR1 is MGHDK and CDR2 SYGVNS. The trim removed 2 bases at V and 3 bases at J, leaving 6 bases unmatched. DNA of the CDR3: TGTGCCAGCAGTGAAGGGGTTGACAGGGACACTGAAGCTTTCTTT. Encoded protein: CASSEGVDRDTEAFF. Looking up the rest from reference TRBV25-1 and TRBJ1-1 gives the full variable domain: EADIYQTPRYLVIGTGKKITLECSQTMGHDKMYWYQQDPGMELHLIHYSYGVNSTEKGDLSSESTVSRIRTEHFPLTLESARPSHTSQYLCASSEGVDRDTEAFFGQGTRLTVV.

Points on this clonotype: A much larger clonotype is one base distant, so this may be a read error. V and J are TRBV29-1 and TRBJ2-3; maybe TRBD1 (5 bases). V was shortened by 3 bases and J by 6 bases, with 16 bases between the two germline ends. Germline V CDR1 and CDR2: SQVTM, ANQGSEA. This CDR3 has 14 residues. CDR3 loop: CSVDRRGEQDTQYF. Here the CDR3 DNA reads TGCAGCGTTGATCGAAGGGGCGAGCAGGATACGCAGTATTTT.

This clonotype was recorded a few times. J is TRBJ2-1 and V is TRBV7-9, with 11 bases fitting TRBD2. The CDR3 runs to 17 residues. V lost 1 base, J lost 4 bases, and 6 bases stayed unmatched. CDR1 is SEHNR, CDR2 FQNEAQ, per germline (reference sequence). Written as DNA, the CDR3 is TGTGCCAGCAGCTTAGGGGGACTAGCGGCTAATTACAATGAGCAGTTCTTC. Translated: CASSLGGLAANYNEQFF. Full variable domain (outside the CDR3, taken from reference TRBV7-9 and TRBJ2-1): DTGVSQNPRHKITKRGQNVTFRCDPISEHNRLYWYRQTLGQGPEFLTYFQNEAQLEKSRLLSDRFSAERPKGSFSTLEIQRTEQGDSAMYLCASSLGGLAANYNEQFFGPGTRLTVL.

As to this clonotype: This may be a read error: a much more frequent sequence differs by one nucleotide. No conserved phenylalanine or tryptophan is present at the end of the CDR3, so a read error is the likely explanation. The J gene is TRBJ1-5, the V gene TRBV12-3 or TRBV12-4; 7 positions match TRBD1. The CDR3 consists of 13 residues. The V and J ends lost 7 bases and 6 bases, in that order; junction bases with no gene match: 6. CDR3 sequence: CASTETGSQPQHS. In DNA, the CDR3 is TGTGCCAGCACCGAGACAGGGTCTCAGCCCCAGCATTCT.

In its sample, this clonotype was seen a few times. The gene calls are TRBV21-1 and TRBJ1-3. TRBV21-1 is tagged as a pseudogene. This CDR3 region has 13 residues. The CDR3 loop is CANRTGAGNTIYF. The CDR3 DNA reads TGTGCCAACCGGACAGGCGCTGGAAACACCATATATTTT.

This clonotype came up many times. The gene calls are TRBV12-3 or TRBV12-4 and TRBJ1-6; D remains ambiguous. Trimming cost V 2 bases and J 7 bases, with 9 bases left between them. The CDR3 covers 14 residues. The CDR3 region is CASSLKGWNSPLHF. The CDR3 DNA is TGTGCCAGCAGTTTAAAGGGTTGGAATTCACCCCTCCACTTT.

This clonotype was detected a few times. The chain uses TRBV6-5 and TRBJ2-1; 8 bases agree with TRBD2. V trimming: 10 bases; J trimming: 10 bases; junction bases outside the gene matches: 6. There are 11 residues in the CDR3. Germline loops: CDR1 MNHEY, CDR2 SVGAGI. The CDR3 region has the DNA TGTGCCATTACGGGAGGGGGGGAGCAGTTCTTC. Protein product: CAITGGGEQFF.

The chain carries TRBV11-2 and TRBJ2-5; D remains ambiguous. This CDR3 region has 13 residues. V was pared by 4 bases and J by 2 bases, with 8 bases between. Germline V gene lookup returns CDR1 SGHAT and CDR2 FQNNGV. The CDR3 nucleotides read TGTGCCAGCAGCTATCCGCGGCAAGAGACCCAGTACTTC. Protein: CASSYPRQETQYF.

This clonotype was seen repeatedly, ten times or more. This sequence joins TRBV29-1 and TRBJ2-7; 8 positions agree with TRBD2. Losses at the gene ends were 5 bases for V and 2 bases for J; bases not matched to a gene: 14. The CDR3 covers 16 residues. Looked up from germline, CDR1 is SQVTM and CDR2 is ANQGSEA. CDR3 amino acids: CSVLPVLADKAYEQYF. The CDR3 coding sequence is TGCAGCGTTCTACCCGTACTAGCGGACAAAGCCTACGAGCAGTACTTC.